This T cell receptor (beta chain) originates from a study of CD8 T cells in ankylosing spondylitis (dated by TCRdb to the late 2010s). A note on the overall study: The study set out to find disease-linked TCR variants by profiling T cell receptor beta repertoires in ankylosing spondylitis patients and healthy donors. In total, the full study cohort was made up of approximately 99 healthy donors and approximately 24 ankylosing spondylitis patients. Peripheral blood samples were taken, and synovial fluid was additionally collected from ankylosing spondylitis patients. Paper-wide results and their limitations: Some TCR beta motif variants had previously been reported in synovial fluid and blood of reactive arthritis patients, which suggested common disease-initiation mechanisms. The disease-linked clones were reported as significantly enriched in matched synovial fluid samples from ankylosing spondylitis patients. Blood from ankylosing spondylitis patients appeared to be characterized by a TCR beta motif made up of several highly homologous amino acid variants. A CD8+ phenotype was shown by the disease-linked clones, which were found at relatively low frequencies in peripheral blood.

According to the germline V gene (reference sequence), CDR1 reads SEHNR and CDR2 reads FQNEAQ. Germline trimming amounts to 5 bases on V and 10 bases on J, with 8 as the count of junction bases outside the gene matches. Measured from the cysteine to the phenylalanine, the CDR3 is 15 residues long. The CDR3 DNA has 45 bases and is translated from base 1. Sequencing took place on an Illumina HiSeq 2500. Quantitative 5'-RACE with molecular barcodes was used to prepare TCR beta libraries. As for the original processing: Disease-linked TCR variants were identified with a new computational method built on a probabilistic model of VDJ rearrangement. TCRdb trimmed the raw reads at Q25, called clones with MiXCR and kept productive beta chains. Entries that share a CDR3 protein sequence are merged under the most common genes and DNA. The V and J calls here are based on TCRdb, not the publication. For this sample there are roughly 470,000 distinct CDR3 sequences; 25% to 30% appear just once. About 0.9% of the sample is in the top ten clones.

Only a few counts were recorded for this clonotype. The antigen it binds to is not known. Base qualities are missing; no much larger clone stands one base away. The sequence is built from TRBV7-9 and TRBJ2-1; 13 of the junction bases match TRBD2. Sequenced: blood, either unsorted or a sorted T cell fraction (not recorded which). This sequence was found in a male donor with ankylosing spondylitis. The CDR3 region has the sequence CASSLPGLAGREQFF. The sequenced DNA is TGTGCCAGCAGCCTACCGGGACTAGCGGGAAGGGAGCAGTTCTTC.